What follows is one T cell receptor (beta chain) and its context. Its antigen is not identified. V lost 3 bases and J lost 0; bases outside the gene matches: 10. The CDR3 runs 18 residues. The data derive from a study of post-analysis software for immune sequencing data. Whole-study context: Recorded disease courses covered relapsing-remitting, secondary progressive and progressive-relapsing multiple sclerosis. Some patients had no subtype annotation. General observations from the study: Batch-mates among the samples co-clustered strongly by F measure. Compared with controls, patients showed significantly lower normalized Chao1 diversity. Included in a set of about 5 TRBV segments more frequent in patients than controls were TRBV5-6, TRBV5-1 and TRBV20-1.

Incorporated into the TCR beta cDNA libraries were unique molecular identifiers, which served to reduce PCR and sequencing biases. Roughly 0.5 million cDNA molecules were obtained from about 1 to 10 million T cells. Using its own MiXCR run on the PCR reads, TCRdb lists one record per CDR3 protein. In the table there are 820,000 or so distinct CDR3 sequences, approximately 53% of which are singletons. This clonotype originated in a girl aged 5 to 17 with multiple sclerosis. The sequenced material came from blood. The chain couples TRBV12-3 or TRBV12-4 to TRBJ2-4; 8 positions agree with TRBD1. The CDR3 nucleotides are TGTGCCAGCAGTTTTCCCACCACAGGGGGACTAGCCAAAAACATTCAGTACTTC. Its translation is CASSFPTTGGLAKNIQYF.